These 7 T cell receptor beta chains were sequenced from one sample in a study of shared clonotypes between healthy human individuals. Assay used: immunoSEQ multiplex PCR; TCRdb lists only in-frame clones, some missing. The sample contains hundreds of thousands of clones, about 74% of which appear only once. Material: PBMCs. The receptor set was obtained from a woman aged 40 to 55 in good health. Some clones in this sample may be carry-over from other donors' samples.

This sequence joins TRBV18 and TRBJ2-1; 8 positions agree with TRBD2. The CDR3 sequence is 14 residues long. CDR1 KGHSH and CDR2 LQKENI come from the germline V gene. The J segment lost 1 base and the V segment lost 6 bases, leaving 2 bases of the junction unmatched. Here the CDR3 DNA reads TGTGCCAGCTCCGGGAGGGAATCCTACAATGAGCAGTTCTTC. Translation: CASSGRESYNEQFF.

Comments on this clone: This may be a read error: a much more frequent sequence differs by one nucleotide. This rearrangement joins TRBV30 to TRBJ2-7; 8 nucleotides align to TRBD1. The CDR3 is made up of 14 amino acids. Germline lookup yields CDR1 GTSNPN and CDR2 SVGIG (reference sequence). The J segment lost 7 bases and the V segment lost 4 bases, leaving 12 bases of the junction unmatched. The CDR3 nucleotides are TGTGCCTGGAAGCAGGCAGGGGGCAGCTGGGAGCAGTACTTC. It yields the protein CAWKQAGGSWEQYF.

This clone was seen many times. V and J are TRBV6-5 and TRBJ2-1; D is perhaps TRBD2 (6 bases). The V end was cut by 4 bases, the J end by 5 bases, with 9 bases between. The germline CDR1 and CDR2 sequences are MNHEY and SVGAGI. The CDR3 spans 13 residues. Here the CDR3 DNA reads TGTGCCAGCAGTTTGCGGGAAAACAATGAGCAGTTCTTC. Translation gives CASSLRENNEQFF.

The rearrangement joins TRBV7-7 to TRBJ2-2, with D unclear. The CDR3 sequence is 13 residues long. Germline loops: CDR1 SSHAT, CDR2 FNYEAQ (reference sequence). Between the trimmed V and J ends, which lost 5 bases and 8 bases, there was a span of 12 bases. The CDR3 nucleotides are TGTGCCAGCAGCCCGCGTGGGGAAGGGGAGCTGTTTTTT. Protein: CASSPRGEGELFF.

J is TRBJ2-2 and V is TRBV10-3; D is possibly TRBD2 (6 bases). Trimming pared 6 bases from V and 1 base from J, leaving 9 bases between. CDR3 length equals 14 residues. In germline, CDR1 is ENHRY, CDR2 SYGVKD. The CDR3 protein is CAIRGTLNTGELFF. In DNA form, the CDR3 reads TGTGCCATCAGGGGGACTTTGAACACCGGGGAGCTGTTTTTT.

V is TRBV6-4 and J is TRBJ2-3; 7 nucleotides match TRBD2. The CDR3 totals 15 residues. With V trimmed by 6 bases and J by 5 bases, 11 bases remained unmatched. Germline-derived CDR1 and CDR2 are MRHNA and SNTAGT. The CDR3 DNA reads TGTGCCAGCAGCCCGACGGTGGGGGAGGGAGATACGCAGTATTTT. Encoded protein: CASSPTVGEGDTQYF.

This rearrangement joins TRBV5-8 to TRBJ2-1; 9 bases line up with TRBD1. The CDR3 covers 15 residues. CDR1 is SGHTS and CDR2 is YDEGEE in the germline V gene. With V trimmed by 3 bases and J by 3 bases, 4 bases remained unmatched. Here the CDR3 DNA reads TGTGCCAGCAGCTCTGGGACAGGGCTCTACAATGAGCAGTTCTTC. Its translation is CASSSGTGLYNEQFF.